This T cell receptor (beta chain) was identified during a study of beta chain features in type 1 diabetes. Points from the study as a whole: VDJ junctions from patients with type 1 diabetes contained fewer insertions and more deletions. Moderate yet significant TCRB CDR3 shortening was seen in Type 1 diabetes patients in all four CD4+ subsets. Unsettled here was the matter of whether HLA type influences TCRB rearrangement.

The isolated RNA, all of it, was reverse transcribed, so expressed TCRB transcripts were what got sequenced. It was found that naive, central memory and regulatory T cell samples averaged roughly 3.6 million reads. Profiling relied on immunoSEQ multiplex PCR, and the TCRdb table lists in-frame clones only, not all of them. The sample records 200,000 to 250,000 clones, 25% to 30% being singletons. Trimming removed 2 bases at V and 1 base at J, with 9 bases between. Germline V gene lookup returns CDR1 SGHRS and CDR2 YFSETQ. The CDR3 has 15 residues. In this sample, this clone turned up a few times. Its antigen remains unknown.

The sample comprised central memory CD4+ T cells from blood. The genes are TRBV5-1 and TRBJ2-2; a weak D match, TRBD2 (7 bases). The receptor was derived from a man in his thirties or forties in good health. The CDR3 bases are TGCGCCAGCAGCTTAGCGGGACAGAACACCGGGGAGCTGTTTTTT. This gives the protein CASSLAGQNTGELFF.